This T cell receptor (beta chain) stems from a study of shared clonotypes between healthy human individuals. The run depth of the assay was deep. TCRdb's copy holds only in-frame clones and misses some; the assay was immunoSEQ multiplex PCR. Counted here are 450,000 to 600,000 clones, about four fifths occurring once; the ten biggest clones make up 10% to 15%. This CDR3 comprises 17 residues. The J segment lost 1 base and the V segment lost 0 bases, leaving 3 bases of the junction unmatched. Germline CDR1 and CDR2: SGHAT and FQNNGV. Sample: PBMCs. The clonotype originates from a woman aged 40 to 50 in good health. Some clones in this sample may be carry-over from other donors' samples. The V call is TRBV11-2, the J call TRBJ2-2; TRBD2 matches at 9 bases. Here the CDR3 DNA reads TGTGCCAGCAGCTTAGAAGCGGGAGGTCTGAACACCGGGGAGCTGTTTTTT. It yields the protein CASSLEAGGLNTGELFF.